This T cell receptor beta chain was retrieved from a study of Ad26.COV2.S vaccination and SARS-CoV-2 variants. Trimming cost V 2 bases and J 3 bases; bases outside gene matches: 7. Germline-derived CDR1 and CDR2 are SGDLS and YYNGEE. This CDR3 is 15 amino acids long. Study-wide findings and caveats: For non-spike TCRs, breadth in vaccine recipients resembled that in placebo recipients. The TCR breadth and depth analyses may have understated or missed part of the total T cell responses. Among vaccine recipients, spike-specific TCR breadth exceeded that of placebo recipients. CD8+ and CD4+ T cells specific for spike reportedly responded with substantial breadth after vaccination.

On this clone itself: Antigen unknown.

Clones were read by immunoSEQ multiplex PCR, and TCRdb kept only the in-frame ones, dropping some. Here the sample spans over 130,000 clones, approximately 90% being singletons. The TCR comes from a human donor who had recovered from COVID-19. This sequence joins TRBV9 and TRBJ2-5; TRBD2 aligns across 7 bases. This specimen was peripheral blood, taken after recovery from COVID-19. The CDR3 DNA is TGTGCCAGCAGCGTGACCGGGACTACGAAAGAGACCCAGTACTTC. This sequence encodes CASSVTGTTKETQYF. The full variable domain, with the rest looked up from reference TRBV9 and TRBJ2-5, is DSGVTQTPKHLITATGQRVTLRCSPRSGDLSVYWYQQSLDQGLQFLIQYYNGEERAKGNILERFSAQQFPDLHSELNLSSLELGDSALYFCASSVTGTTKETQYFGPGTRLLVL.